The 21 T cell receptor beta chains below all came from one sample that was sequenced in a study of blood T cell repertoires in COVID-19. Method: immunoSEQ multiplex PCR; TCRdb's copy keeps in-frame clones and lacks some. The sample holds approximately 490,000 clones, around nine tenths seen once. The specimen sequenced was PBMCs or T cells enriched from blood (not recorded which). The receptors stem from a woman aged 60 to 75 who had recovered from COVID-19.

The gene calls are TRBV5-5 and TRBJ1-1; possible D gene TRBD1, 6 bases. Germline assignment: CDR1 SGHKS and CDR2 YYEKEE (reference sequence). The CDR3 has 14 residues. V gave up 4 bases and J gave up 6 bases, with 16 bases separating them. Here the CDR3 DNA reads TGTGCCAGCAGCATGGAGTCGGGACACGCTGAAGCTTTCTTT. The encoded protein is CASSMESGHAEAFF.

The CDR3 sequence is CASSYRGQGEYTIYF. The CDR3 DNA sequence: TGTGCCAGCAGTTATCGGGGACAGGGGGAGTACACCATATATTTT. V and J are TRBV6-5 and TRBJ1-3, with TRBD1 identical over 11 bases. CDR3 length: 15 amino acids. CDR1 and CDR2 from the germline V gene are MNHEY and SVGAGI. Trimming at V came to 3 bases and at J to 8 bases, leaving 6 bases not matched to a gene.

This chain's CDR3 is CASSQDYREGSEQYF. The CDR3 DNA follows: TGCGCCAGCAGCCAAGATTACCGGGAGGGTAGCGAGCAGTACTTC. This chain links TRBV4-1 with TRBJ2-7, with 8 bases aligning to TRBD2. The CDR3 has 15 amino acids. V lost 0 bases and J lost 6; bases outside the gene matches: 7. Germline V gene sequence: CDR1 MGHRA, CDR2 YSYEKL.

This chain links TRBV24-1 with TRBJ1-2, with TRBD1 identical over 7 bases. The junction had 10 bases not matched to a gene; V was cut back by 9 bases and J by 4 bases. Germline V gene data show CDR1 as KGHDR and CDR2 as SFDVKD. The CDR3 length is 14 residues. This CDR3 is CATSPTGRTYGYTF. The CDR3 DNA follows: TGTGCCACCTCACCGACAGGGAGGACCTATGGCTACACCTTC.

The V and J genes are TRBV24-1 and TRBJ2-3; D is possibly TRBD2 (6 bases). Trimming stripped 7 bases from V and 2 bases from J, with 15 bases between. The germline gives CDR1 KGHDR, CDR2 SFDVKD. The CDR3 runs to 15 residues. The CDR3 sequence: CATSPSGGITDTQYF. CDR3 nucleotides: TGTGCCACCAGCCCCAGTGGAGGGATCACAGATACGCAGTATTTT.

This clone has only one observation. This chain joins TRBV27 and TRBJ1-5; 8 bases agree with TRBD1. The V gene's germline CDR1 is MNHEY and CDR2 SMNVEV (reference sequence). CDR3 length: 13 amino acids. V dropped 7 bases and J dropped 6; count of bases not matched to a gene: 5. The CDR3 here is CASTNGQGQPQHF. DNA for the CDR3: TGTGCCAGCACCAACGGACAGGGTCAGCCCCAGCATTTT.

The rearrangement uses TRBV28 and TRBJ2-7; the D gene is possibly TRBD1 (7 bases). Trimming left V 6 bases short and J 3 bases short, with 15 bases between. Germline CDR1 is MDHEN and CDR2 is SYDVKM. The CDR3 covers 14 residues. CDR3 sequence reads: CASSSGGPLYEQYV. CDR3 sequence (DNA): TGTGCCAGCAGCTCAGGGGGGCCCCTCTACGAGCAGTACGTC.

The rearrangement joins TRBV11-2 to TRBJ2-2, with D maybe TRBD2 (6 bases). V was cut by 0 bases and J by 6 bases, with 8 bases left in between. Per germline, CDR1 SGHAT and CDR2 FQNNGV. This CDR3 comprises 14 residues. CDR3 sequence: CASSLDGGAGELFF. The CDR3 DNA follows: TGTGCCAGCAGCTTAGATGGCGGGGCCGGGGAGCTGTTTTTT.

For the CDR3, the DNA is TGTGCCAGTAGTATAGGGAGGTATAGCAATCAGCCCCAGCATTTT. It codes for CASSIGRYSNQPQHF. This chain uses TRBV19 with TRBJ1-5, with D unresolved. The germline V gene has CDR1 LNHDA and CDR2 SQIVND (reference sequence). V lost 1 base and J 0 bases, leaving 7 bases between the germline ends. The CDR3 has 15 amino acids.

The chain joins TRBV19 to TRBJ1-2, with 8 bases that match TRBD1. V was clipped by 7 bases and J by 1 base; unmatched bases: 5. The CDR3 runs 14 residues. Germline V gene sequence: CDR1 LNHDA, CDR2 SQIVND (reference sequence). CDR3 loop: CASTRTGRNYGYTF. DNA for the CDR3: TGTGCCAGTACCCGGACAGGGCGTAACTATGGCTACACCTTC.

V and J are TRBV24-1 and TRBJ2-1; the D gene is possibly TRBD2 (6 bases). Germline V gene lookup returns CDR1 KGHDR and CDR2 SFDVKD. CDR3 length: 13 amino acids. Deletions cut 6 bases from V and 9 bases from J, with 14 bases between. The CDR3 here is CATSIRGTSEQFF. The CDR3 nucleotides read TGTGCCACCAGTATCCGGGGGACCTCTGAGCAGTTCTTC.

The chain links TRBV21-1 to TRBJ1-1. TRBV21-1 is marked as a pseudogene. The CDR3 runs 14 residues. CDR3 DNA sequence: TGTGCCAGCAGCAAAGTCGGGGGGTTCACTGAAGCTTTCTTT. Translation: CASSKVGGFTEAFF.

This chain links TRBV7-6 with TRBJ2-5; D possibly corresponds to TRBD1 (6 bases). Trimming stripped 5 bases from V and 0 bases from J, with 13 bases between. The CDR3 totals 15 residues. CDR1 and CDR2 from the germline V gene are SGHVS and FNYEAQ. The CDR3 protein is CASSRNWDNQETQYF. CDR3 in DNA: TGTGCCAGCAGCCGCAACTGGGACAACCAAGAGACCCAGTACTTC.

The chain has TRBV5-8 and TRBJ2-3, with TRBD2 matching 8 bases. The CDR3 totals 14 residues. Germline trimming cut 2 bases from V and 3 bases from J; bases unmatched to any gene: 2. Germline V gives CDR1 SGHTS, CDR2 YDEGEE. The CDR3 protein is CASSLRLATDTQYF. The CDR3 region has the DNA TGTGCCAGCAGCTTAAGACTAGCGACAGATACGCAGTATTTT.

The rearrangement joins TRBV5-1 to TRBJ2-3, with D maybe TRBD2 (7 bases). V lost 4 bases to trimming and J lost 6 bases, with 21 bases between them. CDR1 and CDR2 (germline): SGHRS, YFSETQ. This CDR3 is built from 16 residues. The CDR3: CASSPSGAGAPDTQYF. The CDR3 DNA reads as TGCGCCAGCAGCCCTTCGGGGGCGGGGGCTCCGGATACGCAGTATTTT. The variable domain in full, completed from reference TRBV5-1 and TRBJ2-3, reads KAGVTQTPRYLIKTRGQQVTLSCSPISGHRSVSWYQQTPGQGLQFLFEYFSETQRNKGNFPGRFSGRQFSNSRSEMNVSTLELGDSALYLCASSPSGAGAPDTQYFGPGTRLTVL.

This chain uses TRBV30 with TRBJ1-6, with D perhaps TRBD1 (6 bases). The CDR3 is 14 residues long. The germline V gene has CDR1 GTSNPN and CDR2 SVGIG (reference sequence). Trimming removed 0 bases at V and 8 bases at J, with 11 bases between. The CDR3 nucleotides are TGTGCCTGGAGTGTACAGGGTGGTTATTCACCCCTCCACTTT. This encodes CAWSVQGGYSPLHF.

V is TRBV27 and J is TRBJ1-1, with 7 bases fitting TRBD1. Germline V CDR1 and CDR2: MNHEY, SMNVEV (reference sequence). CDR3 length: 17 residues. V dropped 2 bases and J dropped 4; count of bases not matched to a gene: 13. CDR3: CASSLSPLQGIGTEAFF. The CDR3 DNA reads as TGTGCCAGCAGTTTAAGCCCCCTACAGGGGATAGGCACTGAAGCTTTCTTT.

The genes are TRBV27 and TRBJ2-2, with TRBD2 matching over 9 bases. CDR3 length: 16 amino acids. Trimming took 1 base from V and 6 from J; bases not matched to a gene: 6. Germline V CDR1 and CDR2: MNHEY, SMNVEV (reference sequence). In DNA form, the CDR3 reads TGTGCCAGCAGTTTATATCAGGCGGGGGGGGCCGGGGAGCTGTTTTTT. Its translation: CASSLYQAGGAGELFF.

The genes are TRBV13 and TRBJ2-3; D is unresolved. V dropped 1 base and J dropped 7 bases, with 18 bases sitting between them. This CDR3 is built from 16 residues. The germline CDR1 and CDR2 sequences are PRHDT and FYEKMQ (reference sequence). The CDR3: CASSLERPGARYTQYF. DNA for the CDR3: TGTGCCAGCAGCTTAGAACGGCCAGGTGCCCGATATACGCAGTATTTT.

The J gene is TRBJ1-1, the V gene TRBV5-1; 9 positions match TRBD1. After removal of 4 bases from V and 1 base from J, the junction contained 8 bases not matched to a gene. CDR1 is SGHRS and CDR2 is YFSETQ in the germline V gene. The CDR3 loop spans 16 amino acids. CDR3 residues: CASSPGTGLENTEAFF. DNA for the CDR3: TGCGCCAGCAGCCCGGGGACAGGGTTGGAGAACACTGAAGCTTTCTTT.

The chain joins TRBV5-1 to TRBJ2-1; TRBD2 matches at 10 bases. J was trimmed by 2 bases and V by 3 bases; bases with no gene match: 11. This CDR3 is 18 amino acids long. The germline V gene encodes CDR1 SGHRS and CDR2 YFSETQ. CDR3 DNA sequence: TGCGCCAGCAGCTGGGGTCGGTCTAGCGGGGGTACCTACAATGAGCAGTTCTTC. Protein sequence: CASSWGRSSGGTYNEQFF.